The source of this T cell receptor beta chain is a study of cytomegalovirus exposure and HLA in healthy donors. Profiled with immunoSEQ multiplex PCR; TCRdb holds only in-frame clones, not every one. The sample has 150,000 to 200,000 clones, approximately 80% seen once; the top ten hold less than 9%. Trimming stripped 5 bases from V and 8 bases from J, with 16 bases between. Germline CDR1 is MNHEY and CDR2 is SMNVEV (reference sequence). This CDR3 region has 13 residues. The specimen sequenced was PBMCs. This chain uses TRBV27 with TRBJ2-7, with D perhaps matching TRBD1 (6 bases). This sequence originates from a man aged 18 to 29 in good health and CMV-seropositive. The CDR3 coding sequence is TGTGCCAGCAGTCCCAGGACAGTTTCCCAGCAGTACTTC. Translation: CASSPRTVSQQYF.